The clone carrying this T cell receptor (beta chain) was counted once. The data were obtained in a study of blood T cell repertoires in COVID-19. Study-wide context: Whether acute or convalescent, the COVID-19 samples came from the United States, Italy and Spain. Sources were T cells, B-cell-depleted T cells, or PBMCs; the material itself was cDNA or gDNA.

Under the authors' procedure: The authors estimated nucleated cell counts from reference gene primer amplification. Profiling relied on immunoSEQ multiplex PCR, and the TCRdb table lists in-frame clones only, not all of them. Clone size and the V and J calls come from that table; the DNA yielded D and trimming. The table lists 90,000 to 120,000 clones, about 89% of them singletons. The CDR3 consists of 15 residues. Germline values: CDR1 LGHDT, CDR2 YNNKEL (reference sequence). Trimming removed 0 bases at V and 7 bases at J, with 15 bases between. The rearrangement links TRBV3-1 (or the pseudogene TRBV3-2) to TRBJ1-2; TRBD1 is a possible D gene (5 bases). What was sequenced was peripheral blood. The sequence was obtained from a human donor in a cohort sampled during active COVID-19. The CDR3 sequence is CASSQEWAGRGGYTF. The CDR3 bases are TGTGCCAGCAGCCAAGAGTGGGCAGGGCGAGGTGGCTACACCTTC.